The sequence of this T cell receptor beta chain was determined in a study of cytomegalovirus exposure and HLA in healthy donors. While the first cohort had around 700 subjects, the donors belonged to the separate validation cohort of fewer than 150 subjects. With respect to this clone: As yet, its antigen is unknown.

Findings and limits, study-wide: Reported performance of the classifier showed diagnosis of cytomegalovirus status with high specificity and sensitivity. Whilst most TCR sequences proved rare, a subset of public TCRs occurred across many donors.

The table came from immunoSEQ multiplex PCR; TCRdb's copy has only in-frame clones and leaves some out. The data show 200,000 to 250,000 clones, about nine tenths seen once. Source material: PBMCs. The receptor's source is a woman aged 18-29 years in good health and CMV-seropositive.

The CDR3 DNA is TGCGCCAGCAGCCAAGGACAGTCGGAACTAGCGGGAGGGAGGACGCAGTATTTT. Its translation: CASSQGQSELAGGRTQYF. This rearrangement joins TRBV4-1 to TRBJ2-3; 13 bases match TRBD2. V was clipped by 1 base and J by 9 bases; unmatched bases: 13. In germline, CDR1 is MGHRA, CDR2 YSYEKL. The CDR3 has 18 residues.